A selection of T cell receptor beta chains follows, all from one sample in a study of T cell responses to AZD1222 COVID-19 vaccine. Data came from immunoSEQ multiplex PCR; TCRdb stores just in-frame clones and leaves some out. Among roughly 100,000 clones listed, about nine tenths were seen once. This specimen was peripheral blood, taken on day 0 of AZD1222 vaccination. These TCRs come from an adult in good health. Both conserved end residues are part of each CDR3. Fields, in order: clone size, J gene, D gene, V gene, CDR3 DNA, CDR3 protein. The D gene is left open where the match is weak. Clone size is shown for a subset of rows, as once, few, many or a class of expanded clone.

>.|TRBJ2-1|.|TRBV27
TGTGCCAGCAGTTGGGGGTCCTACAATGAGCAGTTCTTC
CASSWGSYNEQFF
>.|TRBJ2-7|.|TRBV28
TGTGCCAGCAGTCTACCTCGCGTTACCTACGAGCAGTACTTC
CASSLPRVTYEQYF
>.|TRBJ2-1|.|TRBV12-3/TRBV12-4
TGTGCCAGCAGTTTAAGCTCCTACAATGAGCAGTTCTTC
CASSLSSYNEQFF
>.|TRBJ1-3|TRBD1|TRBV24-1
TGTGCCACCAGTGATTCCCGACAGGGAGGAAACACCATATATTTT
CATSDSRQGGNTIYF
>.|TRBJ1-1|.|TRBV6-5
TGTGCCAGCAGGACGACAGGAACGAACACTGAAGCTTTCTTT
CASRTTGTNTEAFF
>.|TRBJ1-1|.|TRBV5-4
TGTGCCAGCAGCTCGGAGGTCACAATGAACACTGAAGCTTTCTTT
CASSSEVTMNTEAFF
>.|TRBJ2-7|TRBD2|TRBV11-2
TGTGCCAGCAGCGAGACTAGCGGATACTACGAGCAGTACTTC
CASSETSGYYEQYF
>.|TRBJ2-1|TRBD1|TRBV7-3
TGTGCCAGCAGCAATTCACAGGGGTTGGCTCAGTTCTTC
CASSNSQGLAQFF
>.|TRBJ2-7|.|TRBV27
TGTGCCAGCAGGCTCCGTGCAGGGCAGGCTATTAGGTACGAGCAGTACTTC
CASRLRAGQAIRYEQYF
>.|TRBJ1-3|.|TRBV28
TGTGCCAGCAGTTTCGGTCCGAGGGGAAACACCATATATTTT
CASSFGPRGNTIYF
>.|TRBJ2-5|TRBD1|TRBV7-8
TGTGCCAGCAGCTTAGAAGTAGGACAGGGTAAAGAGACCCAGTACTTC
CASSLEVGQGKETQYF
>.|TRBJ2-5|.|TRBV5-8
TGTGCCAGCAGCTTGGTCAGTTTCGAGACCCAGTACTTC
CASSLVSFETQYF
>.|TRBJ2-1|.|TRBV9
TGTGCCAGCAGCTTTTCAGGGTTGCGGGAATCCAATGAGCAGTTCTTC
CASSFSGLRESNEQFF
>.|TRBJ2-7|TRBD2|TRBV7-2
TGTGCCACCGGGGTAGCGGGAGGGCCAGGGTACGAGCAGTACTTC
CATGVAGGPGYEQYF
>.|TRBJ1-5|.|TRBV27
TGTGCCAGCAGTGGCTACGGACGGAACGATCAGCCCCAGCATTTT
CASSGYGRNDQPQHF
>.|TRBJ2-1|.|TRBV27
TGTGCCAGCAGCCCCCTAGGCAATGAGCAGTTCTTC
CASSPLGNEQFF
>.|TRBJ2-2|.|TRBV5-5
TGTGCCAGCAGCCCAATAATCCTCCCCGGGGAGCTGTTTTTT
CASSPIILPGELFF
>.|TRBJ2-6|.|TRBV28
TGTGCCACCCGGGGGGCAGGGGCCAACGTCCTGACTTTC
CATRGAGANVLTF
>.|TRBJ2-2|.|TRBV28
TGTGCCAGCAGTTTATTCAGGCAGGGCGGGGAGCTGTTTTTT
CASSLFRQGGELFF
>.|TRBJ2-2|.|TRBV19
TGTGCCAGTACGAGGCAGGGGAACACCGGGGAGCTGTTTTTT
CASTRQGNTGELFF
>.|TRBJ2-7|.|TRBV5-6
TGTGCCAGCAGCTTGGTGAGATCCTCCTACGAGCAGTACTTC
CASSLVRSSYEQYF
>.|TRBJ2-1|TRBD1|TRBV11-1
TGTGCCAGCAGCCCCGGGACAGGGAGGGCTGAGCAGTTCTTC
CASSPGTGRAEQFF
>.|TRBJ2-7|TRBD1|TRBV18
TGTGCCAGCTCACCGTTACGAGGGACAGGGGACTCCTACGAGCAGTACTTC
CASSPLRGTGDSYEQYF
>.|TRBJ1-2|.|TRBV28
TGTGCCAGCCGCCCCGGGGGTGGGGCACAAAACTATGGCTACACCTTC
CASRPGGGAQNYGYTF
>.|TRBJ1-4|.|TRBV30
TGTGCCTGGAGGATTTCGGGCCGTGAAAAACTGTTTTTT
CAWRISGREKLFF
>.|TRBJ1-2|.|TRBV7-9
TGTGCCAGCAGCGACAGTCCCTCTAACTATGGCTACACCTTC
CASSDSPSNYGYTF
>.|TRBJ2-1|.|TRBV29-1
TGCAGCGTTGGACGACAGTCCGACTCCTACAATGAGCAGTTCTTC
CSVGRQSDSYNEQFF
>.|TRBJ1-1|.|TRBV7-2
TGTGCCAGCAGCTTTGACAGCCCCTACATGAACACTGAAGCTTTCTTT
CASSFDSPYMNTEAFF
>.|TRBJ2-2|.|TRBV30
TGTGCCTGGAGTGTGTGGTCGCAGAACACCGGGGAGCTGTTTTTT
CAWSVWSQNTGELFF
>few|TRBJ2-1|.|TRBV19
TGTGCCAGTAGTATAGGGGGACGCATTCGGACAAGAGGGAGGAATGAGCAGTTCTTC
CASSIGGRIRTRGRNEQFF
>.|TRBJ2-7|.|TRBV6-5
TGTGCCAGCAAGCCTAGGGCCCCCTACGAGCAGTACTTC
CASKPRAPYEQYF
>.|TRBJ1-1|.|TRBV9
TGTGCCAGCAGCCCCCCGACGGGGAAAGAAGCTTTCTTT
CASSPPTGKEAFF
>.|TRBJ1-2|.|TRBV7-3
TGTGCCAGCAGCTTCAGGGCAGGTGGCGACTATGGCTACACCTTC
CASSFRAGGDYGYTF
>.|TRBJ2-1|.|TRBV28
TGTGCCAGCAGTCCCTCGGCGATGCGGGATCTCTACAATGAGCAGTTCTTC
CASSPSAMRDLYNEQFF
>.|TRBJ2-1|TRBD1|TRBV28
TGTGCCAGCCGAGCGACAGGGGGGCAGTTCTTC
CASRATGGQFF
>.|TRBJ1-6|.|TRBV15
TGTGCCACCAGCAGAGGGGGATTGTCAGATTATAATTCACCCCTCCACTTT
CATSRGGLSDYNSPLHF
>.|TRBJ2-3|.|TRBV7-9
TGTGCCAGCAGCTTAGTGGTGAACAGGGATCTCCCAGATACGCAGTATTTT
CASSLVVNRDLPDTQYF
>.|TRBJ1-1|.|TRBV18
TGTGCCAGCTCACCGGGACCGCAGAACACTGAAGCTTTCTTT
CASSPGPQNTEAFF
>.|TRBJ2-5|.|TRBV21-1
TGTGCCAGCAGCAACCCCCCTAGCCGTACCTGGGGGGAGACCCAGTACTTC
CASSNPPSRTWGETQYF
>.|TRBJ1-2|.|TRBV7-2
TGTGCCAGCAGCATCAATCAGGGGAACTATGGCTACACCTTC
CASSINQGNYGYTF
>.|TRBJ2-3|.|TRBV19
TGTGCCAGCGGGAGTTTCGCAGATACGCAGTATTTT
CASGSFADTQYF
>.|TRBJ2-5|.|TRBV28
TGTGCCAGCACCCCGAGGGGGGGGACCCAGTACTTC
CASTPRGGTQYF
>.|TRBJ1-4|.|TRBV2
TGTGCCTGCGGCGGGAATCTAGCAACTAATGAAAAACTGTTTTTT
CACGGNLATNEKLFF
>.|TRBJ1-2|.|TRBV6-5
TGTGCCAGCAGTTACGCAACAGGGACGGATGGCTACACCTTC
CASSYATGTDGYTF
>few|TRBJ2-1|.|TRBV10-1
TGCGCCAGCAGTGAGTCGATTTGGGATGAGCAGTTCTTC
CASSESIWDEQFF
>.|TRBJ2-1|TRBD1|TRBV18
TGTGCCAGCTCACCAGGGCCAGGGGGATACAATGAGCAGTTCTTC
CASSPGPGGYNEQFF
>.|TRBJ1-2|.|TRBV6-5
TGTGCCAGCACCCAAACAGGGATGGACTATGGCTACACCTTC
CASTQTGMDYGYTF